These 3 T cell receptor beta chains share one sample of origin, sequenced in a study of cytomegalovirus exposure and HLA in healthy donors. Primers: 60 Vbeta forward and 13 Jbeta reverse. The data were produced by immunoSEQ multiplex PCR, yet TCRdb's version contains in-frame clones alone and is incomplete. The sample has some 150,000 clones, more than 60% seen once. Material: PBMCs. The origin of the receptors is a female donor in good health and CMV-seronegative.

This clone was observed once. The chain uses TRBV7-3 and TRBJ1-2; weak D call: TRBD1 (6 bases). The CDR3 runs to 13 residues. V lost 5 bases, J lost 3 bases, and 10 bases lay in between. Germline assignment: CDR1 SGHTA and CDR2 FQGTGA. CDR3 coding DNA: TGTGCCAGCAGCCAAGGGGGGGACTATGGCTACACCTTC. This translates into CASSQGGDYGYTF.

The rearrangement joins TRBV30 to TRBJ2-5, with TRBD1 as a possible D gene (6 bases). Germline CDR1 is GTSNPN and CDR2 is SVGIG (reference sequence). The CDR3 extends over 14 amino acids. V shed 2 bases and J shed 5 bases, with 15 bases lying between them. The CDR3 here is CAWSMGQLGETQYF. The CDR3 DNA reads as TGTGCCTGGAGTATGGGACAACTAGGGGAGACCCAGTACTTC.

The gene calls are TRBV5-5 and TRBJ1-1, with D unclear. Germline V CDR1 and CDR2: SGHKS, YYEKEE (reference sequence). Trimming stripped 3 bases from V and 1 base from J, with 13 bases between. The CDR3 loop spans 15 amino acids. The DNA for the CDR3 is TGTGCCAGCAGCTCGGCGATGGGCAAGAACACTGAAGCTTTCTTT. It encodes CASSSAMGKNTEAFF. The entire variable domain, with the rest obtained from reference TRBV5-5 and TRBJ1-1, is as follows: DAGVTQSPTHLIKTRGQQVTLRCSPISGHKSVSWYQQVLGQGPQFIFQYYEKEERGRGNFPDRFSARQFPNYSSELNVNALLLGDSALYLCASSSAMGKNTEAFFGQGTRLTVV.